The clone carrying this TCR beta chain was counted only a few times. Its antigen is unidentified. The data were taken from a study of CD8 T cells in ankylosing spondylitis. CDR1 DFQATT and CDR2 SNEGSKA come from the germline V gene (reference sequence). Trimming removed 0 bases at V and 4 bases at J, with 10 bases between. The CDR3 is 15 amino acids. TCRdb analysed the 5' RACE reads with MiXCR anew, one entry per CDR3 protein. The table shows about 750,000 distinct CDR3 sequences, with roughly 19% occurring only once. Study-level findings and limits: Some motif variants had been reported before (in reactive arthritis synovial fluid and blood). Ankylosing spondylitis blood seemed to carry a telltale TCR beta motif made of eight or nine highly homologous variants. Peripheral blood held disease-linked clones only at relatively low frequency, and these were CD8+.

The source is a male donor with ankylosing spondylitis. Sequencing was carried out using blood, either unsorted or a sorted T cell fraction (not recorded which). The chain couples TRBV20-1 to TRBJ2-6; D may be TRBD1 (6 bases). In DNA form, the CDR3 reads TGCAGTGCTAGAGATCAGGGGACCGGGGCCAACGTCCTGACTTTC. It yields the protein CSARDQGTGANVLTF.